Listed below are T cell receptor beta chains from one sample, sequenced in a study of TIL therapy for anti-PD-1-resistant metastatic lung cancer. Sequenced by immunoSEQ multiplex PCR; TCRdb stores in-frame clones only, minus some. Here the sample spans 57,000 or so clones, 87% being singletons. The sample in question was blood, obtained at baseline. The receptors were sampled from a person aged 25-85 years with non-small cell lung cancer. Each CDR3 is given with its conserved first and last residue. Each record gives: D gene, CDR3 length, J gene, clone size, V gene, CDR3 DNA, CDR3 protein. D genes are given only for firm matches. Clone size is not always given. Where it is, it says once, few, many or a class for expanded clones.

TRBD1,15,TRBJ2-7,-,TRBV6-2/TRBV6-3,TGTGCCAGCAGTTTGCAGGGACAGGGGATGGGCGAGCAGTACTTC,CASSLQGQGMGEQYF
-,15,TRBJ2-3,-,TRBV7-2,TGTGCCAGCAGCTCCGGACTAACCCGCACAGATACGCAGTATTTT,CASSSGLTRTDTQYF
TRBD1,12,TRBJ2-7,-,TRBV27,TGTGCCAGCAGTCCGACAGGGGCCGAGCAGTACTTC,CASSPTGAEQYF
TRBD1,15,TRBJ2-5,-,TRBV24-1,TGTGCCACCAGTGATCCGACAGGGGATGGAGAGACCCAGTACTTC,CATSDPTGDGETQYF
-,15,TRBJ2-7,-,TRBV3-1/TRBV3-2,TGTGCCAGCAGCCACTTAGGGGGGAATACCTACGAGCAGTACTTC,CASSHLGGNTYEQYF
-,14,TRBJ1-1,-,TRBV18,TGTGCCAGCTCACCGGACGGACTGAACACTGAAGCTTTCTTT,CASSPDGLNTEAFF
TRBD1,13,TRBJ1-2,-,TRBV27,TGTGCCAGCAGTTTCGACAGGGGCTATGGCTACACCTTC,CASSFDRGYGYTF
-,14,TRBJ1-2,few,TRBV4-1,TGCGCCAGCAGCCAAGAGGCACAGTCTGGCGGCTACACCTTC,CASSQEAQSGGYTF
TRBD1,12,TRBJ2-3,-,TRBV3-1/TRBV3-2,TGTGCCAGCAGCAACAGGGGGGATACGCAGTATTTT,CASSNRGDTQYF
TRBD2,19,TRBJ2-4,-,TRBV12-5,TGTGCTAGTGGTTTGGACTTACTGACTAGCGCCCTAGCCAAAAACATTCAGTACTTC,CASGLDLLTSALAKNIQYF
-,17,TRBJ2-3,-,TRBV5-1,TGCGCCAGCAGCTTGGGGGGTAGCGGTCCGCCCACAGATACGCAGTATTTT,CASSLGGSGPPTDTQYF
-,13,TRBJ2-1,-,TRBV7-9,TGTGCCAGCAGCTTAAGTAGGGGGGATGAGCAGTTCTTC,CASSLSRGDEQFF
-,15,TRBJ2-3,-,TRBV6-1,TGTGCCAGCAGTGAATTCGGGACGGTGACAGATACGCAGTATTTT,CASSEFGTVTDTQYF
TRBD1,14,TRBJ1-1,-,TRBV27,TGTGCCAGCAGTTTAGGGTCGGGCAGGGGGTTTGCTTTCTTT,CASSLGSGRGFAFF
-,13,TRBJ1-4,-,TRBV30,TGTGCCTGGAGTGTAAACTTAAGGGAAAAACTGTTTTTT,CAWSVNLREKLFF
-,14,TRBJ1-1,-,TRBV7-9,TGTGCCAGCAGCCAACCGGGCCCTCTCACTGAAGCTTTCTTT,CASSQPGPLTEAFF
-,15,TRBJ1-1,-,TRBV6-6,TGTGCCAGCAGTTACCCGAGGGATGGAAACACTGAAGCTTTCTTT,CASSYPRDGNTEAFF
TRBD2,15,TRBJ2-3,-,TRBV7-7,TGTGCCAGCAGCTTAAGCACTAGCGGCACAGATACGCAGTATTTT,CASSLSTSGTDTQYF
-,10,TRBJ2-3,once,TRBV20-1,TGCAGTGCCGGGGCGGATACGCAGTATTTT,CSAGADTQYF
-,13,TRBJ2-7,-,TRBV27,TGTGCCAGCAGTTTTCATTCTTTGGGTGAGCAGTACTTC,CASSFHSLGEQYF
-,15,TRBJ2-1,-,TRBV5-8,TGTGCCAGCAGCTGGGGAACGTGGGAAAACAATGAGCAGTTCTTC,CASSWGTWENNEQFF
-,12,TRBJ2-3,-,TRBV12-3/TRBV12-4,TGTGCCAGCAGCGGCAGCACAGATACGCAGTATTTT,CASSGSTDTQYF
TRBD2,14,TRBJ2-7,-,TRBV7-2,TGTGCCAGCAGCTTAGCGCGACTAGCTCGTGAGCAGTACTTC,CASSLARLAREQYF
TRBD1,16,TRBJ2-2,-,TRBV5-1,TGCGCCAGCAGCTTGGCGGCAGGGGGTGATCCCGGGGAGCTGTTTTTT,CASSLAAGGDPGELFF
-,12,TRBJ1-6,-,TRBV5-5,TGTGCCAGCAGCTCCAATAATTCACCCCTCCACTTT,CASSSNNSPLHF
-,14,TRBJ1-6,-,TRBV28,TGTGCCAGCACCCAGGGCGGATATAATTCACCCCTCCACTTT,CASTQGGYNSPLHF
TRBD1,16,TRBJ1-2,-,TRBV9,TGTGCCAGCAGCGTAGGCCCGGGACAGGGGGACTATGGCTACACCTTC,CASSVGPGQGDYGYTF
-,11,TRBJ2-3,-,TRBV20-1,TGCAGTGCTAGTACCCCAGATACGCAGTATTTT,CSASTPDTQYF
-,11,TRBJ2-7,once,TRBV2,TGTGCCAGCCTACTAGTCAAAGAGCAGTACTTC,CASLLVKEQYF
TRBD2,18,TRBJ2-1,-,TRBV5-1,TGCGCCAGCAGCCCGGGACTAGCGGGGGGGCGTTTTGCGGATGAGCAGTTCTTC,CASSPGLAGGRFADEQFF
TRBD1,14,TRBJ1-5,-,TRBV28,TGTGCCACAGGGGGCGACAGAAACAATCAGCCCCAGCATTTT,CATGGDRNNQPQHF
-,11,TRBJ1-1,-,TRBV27,TGTGCCAGCACTTCTAACACTGAAGCTTTCTTT,CASTSNTEAFF
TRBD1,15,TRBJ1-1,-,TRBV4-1,TGCGCCAGCAGCCACGTTGGACAGGGGGCCGCTGAAGCTTTCTTT,CASSHVGQGAAEAFF
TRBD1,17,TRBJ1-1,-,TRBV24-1,TGTGCCACCAGTGCACAGGGACAGGGCCGGGGGTACACTGAAGCTTTCTTT,CATSAQGQGRGYTEAFF
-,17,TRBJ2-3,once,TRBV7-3,TGTGCCAGCAGCTTGGGAGTTGGCAGCCTTAGCACAGATACGCAGTATTTT,CASSLGVGSLSTDTQYF
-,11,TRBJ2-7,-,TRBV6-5,TGTGCCAGCAGTTACATGGCACGGCAGTACTTC,CASSYMARQYF
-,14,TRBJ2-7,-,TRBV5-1,TGCGCCAGCAGCTTGGCGGTCAGCTCCTACGAGCAGTACTTC,CASSLAVSSYEQYF
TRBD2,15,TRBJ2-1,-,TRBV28,TGTGCCAGCAGACAAACTAGCGGGACCTACAATGAGCAGTTCTTC,CASRQTSGTYNEQFF
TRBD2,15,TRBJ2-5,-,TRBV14,TGTGCCAGCAGCCCCGGACTAGCGGTCCAAGAGACCCAGTACTTC,CASSPGLAVQETQYF
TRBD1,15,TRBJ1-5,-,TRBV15,TGTGCCACCAGCAGAGCCGACAGGGAGGTTCAGCCCCAGCATTTT,CATSRADREVQPQHF
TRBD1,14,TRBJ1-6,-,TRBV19,TGTGCCAGTAGGGCAGGACAGGCTAATTCACCCCTCCACTTT,CASRAGQANSPLHF
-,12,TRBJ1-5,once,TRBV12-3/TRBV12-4,TGTGCCAGCAGTTTAGGCAATCAGCCCCAGCATTTT,CASSLGNQPQHF
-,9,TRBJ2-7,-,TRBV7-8,TGTGCAGTAGGGGACGAGCAGTACTTC,CAVGDEQYF
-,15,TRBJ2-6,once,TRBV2,TGTGCCAGCAGCCTCCTGGAAGGGGGGGCCAACGTCCTGACTTTC,CASSLLEGGANVLTF
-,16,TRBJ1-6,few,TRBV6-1,TGTGCCAGCAGTGAAGTGCCCGGGTTTTCAAATTCACCCCTCCACTTT,CASSEVPGFSNSPLHF
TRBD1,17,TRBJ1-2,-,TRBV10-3,TGTGCCATCAGACGAGCCCGGGACAGGGAGGACAACTATGGCTACACCTTC,CAIRRARDREDNYGYTF
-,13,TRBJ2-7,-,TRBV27,TGTGCCAGCAGTTTCTCGGACGCCGGCGAGCAGTACTTC,CASSFSDAGEQYF
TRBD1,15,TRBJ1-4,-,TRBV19,TGTGCCAGTAGTAGGAGACAGGGAGTAGGAGAAAAACTGTTTTTT,CASSRRQGVGEKLFF
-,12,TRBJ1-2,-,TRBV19,TGTGCCACCGCGGGACCTTCCTATGGCTACACCTTC,CATAGPSYGYTF
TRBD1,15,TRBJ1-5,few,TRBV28,TGTGCCAGCAGTTGGCAGGGGGCCCGCAATCAGCCCCAGCATTTT,CASSWQGARNQPQHF
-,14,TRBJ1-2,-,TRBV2,TGTGCCAGCAGCGACAGTTTTCTTAACTATGGCTACACCTTC,CASSDSFLNYGYTF
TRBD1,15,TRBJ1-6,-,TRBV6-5,TGTGCCAGCAGCCGAACCGGGACAGGGGATTCACCCCTCCACTTT,CASSRTGTGDSPLHF
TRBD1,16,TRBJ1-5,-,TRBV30,TGTGCCTGGAGTGTATCCCCCTCAGGGGGCGGTCAGCCCCAGCATTTT,CAWSVSPSGGGQPQHF